Following are 14 T cell receptor beta chains from one sample sequenced in a study of regulatory T cells in long-lasting Graves disease. The time point here: newly diagnosed GD, antithyroid drugs for less than 3 months. PBMC RNA was the source of the TCR library. For TCR beta, libraries came from iRepertoire HTBI primers and Arm-PCR of CDR3 regions. TCRdb re-called the multiplex PCR reads through MiXCR, storing one row per CDR3 protein. The sample yields 300,000 to 400,000 distinct CDR3 sequences, roughly a sixth seen once. These same data were also listed under a study on T cells in Graves' hyperthyroidism and ophthalmopathy.

The sequences come from peripheral blood mononuclear cells (PBMCs), collected at new diagnosis, from a patient treated with antithyroid drugs. The receptors were sampled from a man in his forties with Graves disease.

V gene TRBV7-2 combines with J gene TRBJ2-3; D is ambiguous. Matching the DNA end better, TRBJ2-5 makes the J call doubtful. CDR1 is SGHTA and CDR2 is FQGNSA in the germline V gene. CDR3 length: 12 residues. CDR3 DNA sequence: TGTGCCAGCAGCTTAGCCCCCTATTCCCAGTACTTC. Encoded protein: CASSLAPYSQYF.

Many counts were recorded for this clonotype. CDR3 nucleotides: TGCGCCAGCAGCTTGGCGGCTAGCGAGACCTACGAGCAGTACTTC. Translating it yields CASSLAASETYEQYF. The chain is built from TRBV5-1 and TRBJ2-7; a possible D gene is TRBD2 (6 bases). V was shortened by 0 bases and J by 2 bases, with 12 bases between the two germline ends. This CDR3 contains 15 residues. The germline V gene has CDR1 SGHRS and CDR2 YFSETQ.

This clonotype was counted at least ten times. CDR3 sequence (DNA): TGCAGCGCCAGGACAGGGTCTGGAAACACCATATATTTT. Amino acid sequence: CSARTGSGNTIYF. V and J are TRBV29-1 and TRBJ1-3; TRBD1 agrees at 8 bases. CDR1 SQVTM and CDR2 ANQGSEA come from the germline V gene. The CDR3 contains 13 residues. J lost 1 base, V lost 7 bases, and 3 bases had no gene match.

V and J are TRBV9 and TRBJ1-2; D gene uncertain. Germline lookup yields CDR1 SGDLS and CDR2 YYNGEE. Trimming shortened V by 3 bases and J by 8 bases, and 14 bases separated the two germline ends. This CDR3 contains 13 residues. The CDR3 spells CASSAREPRGYTF. The CDR3 coding sequence is TGTGCCAGCAGCGCAAGGGAACCGAGGGGCTACACCTTC.

A few counts support this clonotype. This chain links TRBV6-1 with TRBJ1-2; 7 bases fit TRBD1. The V gene end was trimmed by 8 bases and the J gene end by 3 bases; junction bases not matched to a gene: 9. The CDR3 contains 14 residues. Germline CDR1 is MNHNS and CDR2 is SASEGT. The CDR3 region is CASVDYGTDYGYTF. The CDR3 DNA is TGTGCCAGCGTAGACTACGGGACAGACTATGGCTACACCTTC.

The sample holds a few counts of this clonotype. The chain employs TRBV10-1 and TRBJ2-3; TRBD2 agrees at 11 bases. The germline gives CDR1 WNHNN, CDR2 SYGVQD (reference sequence). V was pared by 4 bases and J by 2 bases, with 5 bases of the junction left unmatched. The CDR3 loop spans 16 amino acids. CDR3 amino acids: CASSAGTSGLTDTQYF. For the CDR3, the DNA is TGCGCCAGCAGTGCCGGGACTAGCGGTCTCACAGATACGCAGTATTTT.

Only a few counts were recorded for this clonotype. The V and J genes are TRBV6-1 and TRBJ2-7, with D possibly TRBD2 on 6 matching bases. The CDR3 consists of 13 residues. With 6 bases removed from V and 5 bases from J, the gap between germline ends came to 14 bases. Germline CDR1 MNHNS, CDR2 SASEGT. The chain's CDR3 is CASRPPGGDEQYF. The DNA for the CDR3 is TGTGCCAGCAGACCCCCCGGGGGAGACGAGCAGTACTTC.

This clonotype was detected only a few times. This chain links TRBV5-6 with TRBJ1-5, with 7 bases lining up with TRBD1. V lost 0 bases to trimming and J lost 5 bases; unmatched junction nucleotides: 2. Germline CDR1 and CDR2: SGHDT and YYEEEE. The CDR3 length is 14 residues. In nucleotides, the CDR3 is TGTGCCAGCAGCTTGGGGGGGACAGATCAGCCCCAGCATTTT. The encoded protein is CASSLGGTDQPQHF.

For the CDR3, the DNA is TGTGCCAGCAGAACCGACAGGGTTTGGGAGCAGTACTTC. Its protein product is CASRTDRVWEQYF. The V and J genes are TRBV28 and TRBJ2-7, with TRBD1 matching 7 bases. The CDR3 runs 13 residues. Per the germline V gene, CDR1 is MDHEN and CDR2 is SYDVKM. V was clipped by 6 bases and J by 7 bases; unmatched bases: 9.

This clonotype was observed at least ten times. The V gene is TRBV2, the J gene TRBJ2-1; possibly TRBD1 for D (6 bases). Germline V gives CDR1 SNHLY, CDR2 FYNNEI. The CDR3 has 13 amino acids. The germline V and J ends were trimmed by 7 bases and 5 bases, with 12 bases remaining between them. The DNA for the CDR3 is TGTGCCAGCATCCGGGACACGAACAATGAGCAGTTCTTC. This codes for CASIRDTNNEQFF.

This clonotype came up many times. The chain combines TRBV20-1 with TRBJ2-5, with D perhaps TRBD1 (6 bases). Germline CDR1 and CDR2: DFQATT and SNEGSKA (reference sequence). V gave up 3 bases and J gave up 5 bases, with 10 bases separating them. The CDR3 has 12 residues. The CDR3 loop reads CSASGGWETQYF. The DNA for the CDR3 is TGCAGTGCTAGTGGGGGCTGGGAGACCCAGTACTTC.

This clonotype has at least ten counts. The V gene is TRBV4-1, the J gene TRBJ1-1, with TRBD1 matching over 7 bases. CDR1 is MGHRA and CDR2 is YSYEKL in the germline V gene. The J segment lost 0 bases and the V segment lost 3 bases, leaving 4 bases of the junction unmatched. The CDR3 runs to 15 residues. The CDR3 reads CASSHRQGVNTEAFF. The DNA for the CDR3 is TGCGCCAGCAGCCACCGACAGGGCGTGAACACTGAAGCTTTCTTT.

Concerning this clonotype: This is likely an artifact of a read error, given a far larger clone one base away. The V and J genes are TRBV27 and TRBJ1-2, with unresolved D. Trimming cost V 5 bases and J 0 bases, with 13 bases left between them. Germline V gives CDR1 MNHEY, CDR2 SMNVEV (reference sequence). There are 15 residues in the CDR3. CDR3 sequence reads: CASSESTGTNYGYTF. CDR3 DNA sequence: TGTGCCAGCAGTGAGTCGACCGGGACTAACTATGGCTACACCTTC.

CDR3 coding DNA: TGCAGTGCCGCACAGGGGTTTAACACCGGGGAGCTGTTTTTT. It codes for CSAAQGFNTGELFF. The chain has TRBV20-1 and TRBJ2-2, with 7 bases fitting TRBD1. The trim removed 6 bases at V and 2 bases at J, leaving 6 bases unmatched. Germline loops: CDR1 DFQATT, CDR2 SNEGSKA (reference sequence). The CDR3 length is 14 residues.